The 18 T cell receptor beta chains below were found in one sample sequenced in a study of metastatic and nonmetastatic thyroid tumors. Thyroid surgery was performed in patients who had received no treatment beforehand. TCRdb reprocessed the PCR reads via MiXCR. The sample holds about 20,000 clones, about a fifth seen once. The sample was blood. These TCRs come from a female donor with papillary thyroid cancer or a benign thyroid nodule (not recorded which). Some clones in this sample may be carry-over from other donors' samples.

This clone appeared many times. The chain combines TRBV12-3 or TRBV12-4 with TRBJ2-1; TRBD2 matches 9 bases. The length of the CDR3 is 15 residues. V lost 4 bases, J lost 0 bases, and 1 base stayed unmatched. This CDR3 reads CASSSTSGSYNEQFF. CDR3 DNA sequence: TGTGCCAGCAGTTCGACTAGCGGCTCCTACAATGAGCAGTTCTTC.

This clone was observed at least ten times. V usage is TRBV20-1 and J usage is TRBJ2-7, with 8 bases identical to TRBD2. V lost 6 bases, J lost 1 base, and 14 bases stayed unmatched. Germline V gene sequence: CDR1 DFQATT, CDR2 SNEGSKA (reference sequence). The length of the CDR3 is 16 residues. In nucleotides, the CDR3 is TGCAGTGCGGTCTTATTCGGCGGGGGGCAGTCCTACGAGCAGTACTTC. This encodes CSAVLFGGGQSYEQYF.

This clone was detected a few times. The chain joins TRBV12-3 or TRBV12-4 to TRBJ1-6; maybe TRBD1 (6 bases). Trimming took off 6 bases at V and 10 bases at J, with 16 bases between the two ends. The CDR3 is made up of 14 amino acids. The CDR3: CASSPTQGGSPLHF. The CDR3 DNA reads as TGTGCCAGCAGCCCGACACAGGGAGGCTCACCCCTCCACTTT.

This clone was observed many times. The chain uses TRBV18 and TRBJ2-6; D is unclear. Germline CDR1 and CDR2: KGHSH and LQKENI. The CDR3 is 16 residues long. Trimming shortened V by 2 bases and J by 0 bases, and 8 bases separated the two germline ends. DNA for the CDR3: TGTGCCAGCTCACCATCATGGAGCTCTGGGGCCAACGTCCTGACTTTC. This codes for CASSPSWSSGANVLTF.

The chain couples TRBV2 to TRBJ2-7; TRBD2 might be the D (5 bases). Deletions cut 0 bases from V and 0 bases from J, with 12 bases between. The CDR3 contains 16 residues. The V gene's germline CDR1 is SNHLY and CDR2 FYNNEI. CDR3 loop: CASSEAQVGSSYEQYF. The CDR3 DNA reads TGTGCCAGCAGTGAAGCGCAGGTTGGGAGCTCCTACGAGCAGTACTTC.

This clone was seen a few times. The chain has TRBV18 and TRBJ1-2, with a possible D match to TRBD1 (5 bases). The CDR3 has 14 residues. Trimming took off 2 bases at V and 4 bases at J, with 11 bases between the two ends. Per germline, CDR1 KGHSH and CDR2 LQKENI. The CDR3 reads CASSPEGSPYGYTF. Written as DNA, the CDR3 is TGTGCCAGCTCACCAGAGGGGTCCCCCTATGGCTACACCTTC.

Sample share makes this clone hyperexpanded (1% or more). Other DNA sequences in this specimen translate into the identical CDR3. The rearrangement links TRBV7-9 to TRBJ2-7; no firm D call. V lost 1 base and J lost 7, with 8 bases in between. Germline CDR1 is SEHNR and CDR2 is FQNEAQ (reference sequence). The CDR3 is 12 residues long. This CDR3 is CASSLGGGEQYF. The CDR3 DNA reads TGTGCCAGCAGCTTAGGAGGTGGAGAGCAGTACTTC.

This clone was picked up many times. The sample contains more than one DNA sequence encoding this CDR3. The gene calls are TRBV19 and TRBJ1-1; perhaps TRBD1 as D (6 bases). The CDR3 is 13 residues long. The germline V and J ends were trimmed by 7 bases and 1 base, with 10 bases remaining between them. Germline lookup yields CDR1 LNHDA and CDR2 SQIVND (reference sequence). The CDR3 protein is CASKRGANTEAFF. The DNA of the CDR3 is TGTGCCAGTAAGCGGGGGGCGAACACTGAAGCTTTCTTT.

This clone was detected many times. The chain combines TRBV4-3 with TRBJ2-2; the D is unclear. This CDR3 comprises 16 residues. Trimming took off 0 bases at V and 6 bases at J, with 14 bases between the two ends. From germline, CDR1 is LGHNA and CDR2 YSLEER. The CDR3, as DNA: TGCGCCAGCAGCCAAGATCCCAGGTCGGATGCCGGGGAGCTGTTTTTT. Residues: CASSQDPRSDAGELFF.

As to this clone: The CDR3 does not end in the conserved phenylalanine or tryptophan, so this is likely a read error. No DNA is shown, since the ends of the CDR3 on it are uncertain; the CDR3 is the one TCRdb lists. This chain links TRBV5-1 with TRBJ1-6; TRBD1, the table's D call, lacks a check against the DNA. The germline CDR1 and CDR2 sequences are SGHRS and YFSETQ. Counting both end residues, the CDR3 totals 14 amino acids. The CDR3 loop is CARSLEQGTSPLNL.

There are a few counts of this clone. The chain links TRBV24-1 to TRBJ1-6; 7 bases are shared with TRBD1. CDR3 size: 13 residues. Per the germline V gene, CDR1 is KGHDR and CDR2 is SFDVKD. V was clipped by 1 base and J by 11 bases; unmatched bases: 1. CDR3 coding DNA: TGTGCCACCAGTGATTTAGGGGGCCCACCCCTCCACTTT. Amino acid sequence: CATSDLGGPPLHF.

V and J are TRBV7-9 and TRBJ1-1; maybe TRBD1 (6 bases). The CDR3 covers 14 residues. Germline V gene sequence: CDR1 SEHNR, CDR2 FQNEAQ (reference sequence). V dropped 8 bases and J dropped 1 base, with 14 bases sitting between them. DNA for the CDR3: TGTGCCAGCGGCGAACAGGGATCGAACACTGAAGCTTTCTTT. The encoded protein is CASGEQGSNTEAFF.

A remark on this clone: One base away lies a much larger clone, so this may be a sequencing read error. Other DNA sequences in this sample translate to the same CDR3. V is TRBV9 and J is TRBJ1-3; the D gene is possibly TRBD1 (5 bases). Per the germline V gene, CDR1 is SGDLS and CDR2 is YYNGEE. CDR3 length: 16 residues. CDR3 protein: CASSAPEGRRGNTIYF. The CDR3 bases are TGCGCCAGCAGCGCCCCGGAGGGGAGGCGTGGAAACACCATATATTTT.

This clone was recorded at least ten times. J is TRBJ2-7 and V is TRBV5-4, with 8 bases that match TRBD2. Germline CDR1 and CDR2: SGHNT and YYREEE (reference sequence). The CDR3 runs to 17 residues. The J segment lost 3 bases and the V segment lost 0 bases, leaving 11 bases of the junction unmatched. CDR3 nucleotide sequence: TGTGCCAGCAGCTTGGGTTGGGGGGCAGCGGGAGTCTACGAGCAGTACTTC. Residues: CASSLGWGAAGVYEQYF.

This clone has a count of ten or more. This same CDR3 is encoded by further DNA sequences in the sample. The genes are TRBV11-3 and TRBJ1-4, with D unclear. Germline V gene data show CDR1 as SGHNT and CDR2 as YENEEA. Between the trimmed V and J ends, which lost 0 bases and 8 bases, there was a span of 4 bases. CDR3 length: 12 amino acids. CDR3: CASSLEGEKLFF. The DNA for the CDR3 is TGTGCCAGCAGCTTAGAAGGAGAAAAACTGTTTTTT.

The table lists this clone with many counts. The rearrangement joins TRBV28 to TRBJ2-3; no reliable D call. This CDR3 has 11 amino acids. Trimming stripped 6 bases from V and 2 bases from J, with 3 bases between. CDR1 and CDR2 (germline): MDHEN, SYDVKM. CDR3 sequence: CASRYTDTQYF. Here the CDR3 DNA reads TGTGCCAGCAGATACACAGATACGCAGTATTTT.

The chain employs TRBV6-1 and TRBJ1-1; D is unresolved. This CDR3 is built from 14 residues. Germline V CDR1 and CDR2: MNHNS, SASEGT. V lost 7 bases and J 4 bases, leaving 16 bases between the germline ends. The CDR3 loop is CASTPGGLGTEAFF. CDR3 sequence (DNA): TGTGCCAGCACCCCCGGAGGGCTGGGCACTGAAGCTTTCTTT.

This clone was seen repeatedly, ten times or more. The V gene is TRBV3-1, the J gene TRBJ2-2; D tentatively fits TRBD1 or TRBD2 (5 bases each). Germline lookup yields CDR1 LGHDT and CDR2 YNNKEL (reference sequence). The CDR3 totals 21 residues. The germline V and J ends were trimmed by 0 bases and 0 bases, with 23 bases remaining between them. The CDR3: CASSQDSRRVIGAANTGELFF. DNA of the CDR3: TGTGCCAGCAGCCAAGATTCTCGACGAGTCATCGGGGCTGCGAACACCGGGGAGCTGTTTTTT.